The 11 T cell receptor beta chains given below trace back to one sample, sequenced in a study of technical replicates of blood from a handful of donors. Sequencing was performed with immunoSEQ multiplex PCR; in TCRdb, only in-frame clones are kept and a portion is missing. The sample has about 88,000 clones, approximately 95% seen once. Sequencing used T cells isolated from PBMCs. These receptors came from a human donor in good health.

The DNA of the CDR3 is TGCAGGGGACAGGGCGTCACTGAAGCTTTCTTT. Translating gives CRGQGVTEAFF. V gene TRBV20-1 combines with J gene TRBJ1-1; 9 nucleotides line up with TRBD1. Germline V lookup: CDR1 DFQATT, CDR2 SNEGSKA (reference sequence). This CDR3 region has 11 residues.

The chain combines TRBV7-3 with TRBJ2-1, with D possibly being TRBD2 (5 bases). Looked up from germline, CDR1 is SGHTA and CDR2 is FQGTGA. This CDR3 contains 14 residues. Trimming removed 5 bases from V and 8 bases from J, with 16 bases in between. This CDR3 is CASSPPGTGDEQFF. DNA for the CDR3: TGTGCCAGCAGCCCGCCGGGAACGGGTGATGAGCAGTTCTTC.

This clone was seen just once. The chain has TRBV19 and TRBJ2-5, with 13 bases aligning to TRBD2. This CDR3 is 17 amino acids long. After removal of 5 bases from V and 4 bases from J, the junction contained 10 bases not matched to a gene. In germline, CDR1 is LNHDA, CDR2 SQIVND (reference sequence). DNA for the CDR3: TGTGCCAGTAGTCTCCCCACTAGCGGGAGGGCTTTAGAGACCCAGTACTTC. Protein sequence: CASSLPTSGRALETQYF.

The genes are TRBV19 and TRBJ2-3, with D possibly matching TRBD2 (6 bases). Germline CDR1 reads LNHDA; CDR2 reads SQIVND (reference sequence). Between the trimmed V and J ends, which lost 4 bases and 0 bases, there was a span of 8 bases. This CDR3 contains 14 residues. The CDR3, as DNA: TGTGCCAGTAGTACCGGACTAAGCACAGATACGCAGTATTTT. The encoded protein is CASSTGLSTDTQYF.

V and J are TRBV9 and TRBJ2-3; unclear D gene. Looked up from germline, CDR1 is SGDLS and CDR2 is YYNGEE. Trimming removed 4 bases from V and 1 base from J, with 10 bases in between. The CDR3 contains 14 residues. The CDR3 nucleotides are TGTGCCAGCAGCCCCACAGCCGGCACAGATACGCAGTATTTT. Its translation: CASSPTAGTDTQYF.

CDR3 protein: CASSYTDSYNEQFF. CDR3 DNA: TGTGCCAGCAGTTACACAGACTCCTACAATGAGCAGTTCTTC. This rearrangement joins TRBV6-5 to TRBJ2-1; D is unclear. CDR1 and CDR2 from the germline V gene are MNHEY and SVGAGI. V lost 2 bases and J 0 bases, leaving 5 bases between the germline ends. This CDR3 has 14 residues.

The table lists this clone with a count of one. The chain carries TRBV6-6 and TRBJ1-2; D is possibly TRBD1 (6 bases). The V gene lost 6 bases and the J gene lost 4 bases, with 12 bases spanning the gap. Germline lookup yields CDR1 MNHNY and CDR2 SVGAGI (reference sequence). This CDR3 comprises 13 residues. The CDR3: CASRYRDIYGYTF. DNA for the CDR3: TGTGCCAGCAGATACCGGGACATCTATGGCTACACCTTC.

This sequence joins TRBV15 and TRBJ2-2; no definite D call. The V gene lost 5 bases and the J gene lost 4 bases, with 14 bases spanning the gap. Per germline, CDR1 LNHNV and CDR2 YYDKDF (reference sequence). The CDR3 is made up of 15 amino acids. The CDR3 DNA follows: TGTGCCACCAGCGAGACTCGCTGGAGCACCGGGGAGCTGTTTTTT. This encodes CATSETRWSTGELFF.

The chain employs TRBV11-2 and TRBJ2-7, with D possibly being TRBD2 (6 bases). Germline V gene lookup returns CDR1 SGHAT and CDR2 FQNNGV. This CDR3 comprises 13 residues. V was cut by 5 bases and J by 9 bases, with 17 bases left in between. The CDR3 nucleotides read TGTGCCAGCAGCCCTATTTGGAGGGCGGGGCAGTACTTC. Translated, it gives CASSPIWRAGQYF.

The chain combines TRBV6-6 with TRBJ2-1, with 9 bases lining up with TRBD2. The V and J ends lost 9 bases and 10 bases, in that order; junction bases with no gene match: 13. Germline CDR1 MNHNY, CDR2 SVGAGI (reference sequence). There are 14 residues in the CDR3. CDR3 loop: CASREHLAGREQFF. The CDR3 coding sequence is TGTGCCAGTAGGGAGCATCTAGCGGGACGAGAGCAGTTCTTC.

This chain uses TRBV5-5 with TRBJ2-1; TRBD1 aligns across 8 bases. Germline CDR1 is SGHKS and CDR2 is YYEKEE (reference sequence). Trimming at V came to 6 bases and at J to 2 bases, leaving 7 bases not matched to a gene. CDR3 size: 15 residues. The chain's CDR3 is CASTVTGGTYNEQFF. In DNA form, the CDR3 reads TGTGCCAGCACCGTTACAGGGGGTACCTACAATGAGCAGTTCTTC.